Detailed here is one TCR beta chain. Antigen specificity is unknown. PCR employed 60 Vbeta and 13 Jbeta primers. Per the study methods: Some 9.9 million shared chains were among roughly 81 million unique TCR beta chains counted in a later analysis. Only in-frame clones appear in the TCRdb table, and some are missing; sequencing was by immunoSEQ multiplex PCR. V and J calls and clone size are copied from that table; D and trimming were computed from the DNA. The profile covers about 210,000 clones, with over 80% appearing a single time and more than 8.5% taken by the ten largest. The entry originates in a study of cytomegalovirus exposure and HLA in healthy donors. Turning to the study itself: Genotyping of roughly 400 donors showed that 80% to 90% belonged to the Caucasian-associated ancestry cluster. The study, taken as a whole, reports: Presence/absence analyses treated sequencing depth as roughly uniform across donors. The records held CMV serostatus as the only immune exposure information.

CDR1 SEHNR and CDR2 FQNEAQ come from the germline V gene (reference sequence). This CDR3 comprises 13 residues. Trimming pared 10 bases from V and 2 bases from J, leaving 15 bases between. V is TRBV7-9 and J is TRBJ2-7, with D possibly matching TRBD2 (6 bases). The receptor was derived from a woman between 45 and 65 years old in good health and CMV-seropositive. The sample taken for sequencing was PBMCs. The CDR3 nucleotides are TGTGCCACCAAAGTGGGGGGTCCCTACGAGCAGTACTTC. It codes for CATKVGGPYEQYF.